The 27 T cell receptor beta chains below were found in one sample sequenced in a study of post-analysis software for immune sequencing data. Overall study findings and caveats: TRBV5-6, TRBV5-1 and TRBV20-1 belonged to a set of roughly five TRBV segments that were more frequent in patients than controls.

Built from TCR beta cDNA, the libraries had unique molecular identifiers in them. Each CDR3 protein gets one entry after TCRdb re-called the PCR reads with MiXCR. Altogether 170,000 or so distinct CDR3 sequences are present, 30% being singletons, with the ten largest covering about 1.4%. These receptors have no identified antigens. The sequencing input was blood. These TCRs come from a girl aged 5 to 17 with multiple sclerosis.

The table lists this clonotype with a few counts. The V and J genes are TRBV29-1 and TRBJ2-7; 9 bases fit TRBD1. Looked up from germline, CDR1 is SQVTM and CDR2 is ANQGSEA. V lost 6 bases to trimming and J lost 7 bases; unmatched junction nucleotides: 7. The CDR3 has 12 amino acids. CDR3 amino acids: CSVGTGKGEQYF. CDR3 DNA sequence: TGCAGCGTCGGGACAGGGAAGGGAGAGCAGTACTTC.

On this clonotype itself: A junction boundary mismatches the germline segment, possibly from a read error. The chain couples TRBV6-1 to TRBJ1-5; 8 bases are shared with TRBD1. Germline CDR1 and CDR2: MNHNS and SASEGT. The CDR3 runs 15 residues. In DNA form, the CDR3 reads TGTGCCAGCAGTGAAATGTGGGACAGGTCATGGCCCCGGCATTTT. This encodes CASSEMWDRSWPRHF.

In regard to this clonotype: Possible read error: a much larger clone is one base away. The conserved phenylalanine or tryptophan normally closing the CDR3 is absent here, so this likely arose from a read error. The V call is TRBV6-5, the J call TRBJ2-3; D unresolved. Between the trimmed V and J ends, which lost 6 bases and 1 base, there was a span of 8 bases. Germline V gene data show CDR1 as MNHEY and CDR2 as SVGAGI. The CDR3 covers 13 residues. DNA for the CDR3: TGTGCCAGCAGCCCCGTCGGCACAGATACGCAGTATTAT. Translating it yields CASSPVGTDTQYY.

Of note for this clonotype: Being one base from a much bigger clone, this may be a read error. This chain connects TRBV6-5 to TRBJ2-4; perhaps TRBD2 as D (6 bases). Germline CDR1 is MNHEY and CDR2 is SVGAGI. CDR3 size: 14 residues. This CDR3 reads CTDPGVLAKNIRYF. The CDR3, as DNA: TGTACCGACCCGGGCGTACTAGCCAAAAACATTCGGTACTTC.

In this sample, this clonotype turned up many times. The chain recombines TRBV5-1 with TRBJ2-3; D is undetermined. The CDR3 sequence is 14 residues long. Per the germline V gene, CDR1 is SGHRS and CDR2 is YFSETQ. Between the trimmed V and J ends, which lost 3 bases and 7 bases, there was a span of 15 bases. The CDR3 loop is CASSSPHPLHTQYF. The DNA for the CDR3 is TGCGCCAGCAGCTCACCCCACCCACTCCATACGCAGTATTTT.

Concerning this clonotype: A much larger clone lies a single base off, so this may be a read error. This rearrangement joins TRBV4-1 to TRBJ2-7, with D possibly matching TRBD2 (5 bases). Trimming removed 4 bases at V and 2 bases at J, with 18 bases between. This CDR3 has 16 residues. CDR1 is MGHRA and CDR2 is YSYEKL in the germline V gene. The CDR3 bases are TGCGCCAGCAGCCCGCATCCGGGAAAGGGTGCCTACGAGCAGTACTTC. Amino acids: CASSPHPGKGAYEQYF.

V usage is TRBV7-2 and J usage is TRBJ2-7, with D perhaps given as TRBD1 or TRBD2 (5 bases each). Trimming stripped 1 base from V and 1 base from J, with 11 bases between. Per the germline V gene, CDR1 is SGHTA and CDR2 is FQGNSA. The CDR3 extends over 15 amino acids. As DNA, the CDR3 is TGTGCCAGCAGCTTAGAGAGGGGCCGATCCTACGAGCAGTACTTC. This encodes CASSLERGRSYEQYF.

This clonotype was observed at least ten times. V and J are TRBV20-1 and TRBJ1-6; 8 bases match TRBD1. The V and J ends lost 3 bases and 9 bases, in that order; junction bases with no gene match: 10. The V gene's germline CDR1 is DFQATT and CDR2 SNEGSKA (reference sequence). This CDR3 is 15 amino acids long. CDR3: CSASKVRGQSSPLHF. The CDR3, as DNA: TGCAGTGCTAGTAAAGTCAGGGGGCAATCTTCACCCCTCCACTTT.

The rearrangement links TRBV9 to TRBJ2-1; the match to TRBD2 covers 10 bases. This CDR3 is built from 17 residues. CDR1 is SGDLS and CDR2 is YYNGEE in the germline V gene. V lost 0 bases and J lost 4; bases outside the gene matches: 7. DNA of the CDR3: TGTGCCAGCAGCGTAGATTGGACTAGCGGATTTTACAATGAGCAGTTCTTC. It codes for CASSVDWTSGFYNEQFF. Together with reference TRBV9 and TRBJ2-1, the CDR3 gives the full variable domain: DSGVTQTPKHLITATGQRVTLRCSPRSGDLSVYWYQQSLDQGLQFLIQYYNGEERAKGNILERFSAQQFPDLHSELNLSSLELGDSALYFCASSVDWTSGFYNEQFFGPGTRLTVL.

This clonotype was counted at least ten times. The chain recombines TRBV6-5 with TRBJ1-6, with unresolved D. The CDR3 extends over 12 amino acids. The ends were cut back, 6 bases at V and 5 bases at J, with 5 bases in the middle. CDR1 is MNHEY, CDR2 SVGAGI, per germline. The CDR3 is CASRANNSPLHF. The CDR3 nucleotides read TGTGCCAGCAGAGCCAATAATTCACCCCTCCACTTT.

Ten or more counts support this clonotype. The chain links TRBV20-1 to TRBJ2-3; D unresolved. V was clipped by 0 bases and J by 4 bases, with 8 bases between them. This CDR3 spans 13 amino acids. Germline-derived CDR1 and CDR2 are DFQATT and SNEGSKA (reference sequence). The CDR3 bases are TGCAGTGCTAGAGAGCAGTATTCAGATACGCAGTATTTT. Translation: CSAREQYSDTQYF.

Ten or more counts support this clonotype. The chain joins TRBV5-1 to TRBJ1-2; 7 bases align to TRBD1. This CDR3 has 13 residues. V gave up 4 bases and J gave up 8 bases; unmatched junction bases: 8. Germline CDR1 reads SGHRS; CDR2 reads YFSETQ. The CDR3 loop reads CASSQRTGSGYTF. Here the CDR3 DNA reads TGCGCCAGCAGCCAAAGGACAGGTAGCGGCTACACCTTC.

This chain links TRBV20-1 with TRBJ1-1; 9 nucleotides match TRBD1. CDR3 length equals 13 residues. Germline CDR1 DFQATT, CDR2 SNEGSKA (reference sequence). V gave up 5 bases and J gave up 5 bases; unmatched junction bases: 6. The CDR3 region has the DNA TGCAGTGCTGCAGGACAGGGGAGGACTGAAGCTTTCTTT. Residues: CSAAGQGRTEAFF.

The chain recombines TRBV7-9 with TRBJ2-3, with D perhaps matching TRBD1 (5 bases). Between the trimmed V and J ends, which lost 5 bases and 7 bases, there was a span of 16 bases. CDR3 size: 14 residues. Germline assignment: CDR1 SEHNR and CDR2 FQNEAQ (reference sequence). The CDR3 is CASSAFDSRNTQYF. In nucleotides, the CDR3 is TGTGCCAGCAGCGCTTTCGACAGCCGGAATACGCAGTATTTT.

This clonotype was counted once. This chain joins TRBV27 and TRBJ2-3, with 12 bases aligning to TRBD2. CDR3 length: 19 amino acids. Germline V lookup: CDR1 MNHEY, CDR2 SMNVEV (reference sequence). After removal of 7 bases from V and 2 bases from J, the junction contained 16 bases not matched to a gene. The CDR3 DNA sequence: TGTGCCAGCACCTTCTCCAGAGCCGGGACTAGCGGGTACACAGATACGCAGTATTTT. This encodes CASTFSRAGTSGYTDTQYF.

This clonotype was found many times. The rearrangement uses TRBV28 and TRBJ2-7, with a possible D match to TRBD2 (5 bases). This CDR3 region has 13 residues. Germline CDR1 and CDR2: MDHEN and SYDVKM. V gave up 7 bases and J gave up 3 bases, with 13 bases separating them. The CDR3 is CASIPGVSYEQYF. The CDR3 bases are TGTGCCAGCATCCCCGGGGTGAGCTACGAGCAGTACTTC.

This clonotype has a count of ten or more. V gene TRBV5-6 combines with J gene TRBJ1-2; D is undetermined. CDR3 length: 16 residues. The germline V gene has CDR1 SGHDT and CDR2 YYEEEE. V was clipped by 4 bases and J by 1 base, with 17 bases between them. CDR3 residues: CASSPGGATINYGYTF. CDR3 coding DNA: TGTGCCAGCAGCCCCGGCGGAGCGACTATTAACTATGGCTACACCTTC.

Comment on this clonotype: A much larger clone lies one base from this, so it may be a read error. DNA of the CDR3: TGTGCCAGCAGCTTTACGCCCGGGACTAGCGGGCAAGAGGCCCAGTACTTC. This gives the protein CASSFTPGTSGQEAQYF. The chain joins TRBV7-2 to TRBJ2-7, with 12 bases matching TRBD2. This CDR3 contains 17 residues. Germline-derived CDR1 and CDR2 are SGHTA and FQGNSA. Trimming at V came to 3 bases and at J to 10 bases, leaving 16 bases not matched to a gene.

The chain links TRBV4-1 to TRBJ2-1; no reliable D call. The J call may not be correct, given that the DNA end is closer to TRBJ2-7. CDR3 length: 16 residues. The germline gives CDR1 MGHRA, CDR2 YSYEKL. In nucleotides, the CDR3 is TGCGCCAGCAGCCAAGATTCTGGAAACACCTACAGTGAGCAGTACTTC. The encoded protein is CASSQDSGNTYSEQYF.

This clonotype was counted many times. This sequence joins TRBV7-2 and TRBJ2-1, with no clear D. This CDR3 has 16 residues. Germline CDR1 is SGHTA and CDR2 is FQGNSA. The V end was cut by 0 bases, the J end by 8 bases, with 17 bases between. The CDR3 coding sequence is TGTGCCAGCAGCTTAGCGGGCCCTTTAAGTACTCATGAGCAGTTCTTC. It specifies CASSLAGPLSTHEQFF.

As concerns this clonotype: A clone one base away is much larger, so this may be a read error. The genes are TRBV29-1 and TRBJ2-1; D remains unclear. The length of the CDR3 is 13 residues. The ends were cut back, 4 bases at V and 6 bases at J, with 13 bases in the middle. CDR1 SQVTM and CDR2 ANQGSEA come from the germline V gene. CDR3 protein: CSVVLDACNEQFF. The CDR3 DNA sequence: TGCAGCGTTGTGCTAGATGCCTGCAATGAGCAGTTCTTC.

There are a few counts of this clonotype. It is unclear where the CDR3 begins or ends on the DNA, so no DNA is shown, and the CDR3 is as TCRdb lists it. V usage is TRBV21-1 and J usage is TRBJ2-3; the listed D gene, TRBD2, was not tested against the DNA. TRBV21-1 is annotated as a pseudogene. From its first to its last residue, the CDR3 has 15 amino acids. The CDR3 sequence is CASSTFGALTDTQYF.

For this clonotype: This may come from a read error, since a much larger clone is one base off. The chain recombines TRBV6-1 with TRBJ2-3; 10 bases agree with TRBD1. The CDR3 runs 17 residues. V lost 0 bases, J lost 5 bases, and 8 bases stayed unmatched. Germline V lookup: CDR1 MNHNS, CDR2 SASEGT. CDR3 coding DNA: TGTGCCAGCAGTGAAGCGGGCGGGACAGGGGCAGAAGATACGCAGTATTTT. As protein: CASSEAGGTGAEDTQYF.

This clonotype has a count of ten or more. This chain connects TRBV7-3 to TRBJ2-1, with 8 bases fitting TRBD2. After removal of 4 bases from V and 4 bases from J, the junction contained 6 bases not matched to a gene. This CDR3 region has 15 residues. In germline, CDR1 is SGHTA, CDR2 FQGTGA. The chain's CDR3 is CASSSGGPAYNEQFF. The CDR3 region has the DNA TGTGCCAGCAGCTCGGGAGGGCCAGCTTACAATGAGCAGTTCTTC.

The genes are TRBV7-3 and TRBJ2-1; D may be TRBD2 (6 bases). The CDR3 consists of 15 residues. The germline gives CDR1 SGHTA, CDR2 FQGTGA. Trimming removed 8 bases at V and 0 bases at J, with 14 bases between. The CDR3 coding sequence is TGTGCCAGCTCCCTGGGACTGAGCTCCTACAATGAGCAGTTCTTC. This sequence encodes CASSLGLSSYNEQFF.

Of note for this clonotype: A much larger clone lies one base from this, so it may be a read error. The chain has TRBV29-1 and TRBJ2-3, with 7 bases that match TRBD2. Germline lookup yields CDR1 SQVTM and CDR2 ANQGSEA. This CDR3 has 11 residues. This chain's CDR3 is CGYGGIDTQYF. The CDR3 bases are TGCGGCTACGGGGGGATAGACACGCAGTATTTT.

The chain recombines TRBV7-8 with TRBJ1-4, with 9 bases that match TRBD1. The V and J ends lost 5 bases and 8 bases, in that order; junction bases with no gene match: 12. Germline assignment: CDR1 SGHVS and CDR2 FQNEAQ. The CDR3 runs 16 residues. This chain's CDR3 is CASSLNGQGMGEKLFF. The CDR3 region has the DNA TGTGCCAGCAGCCTGAACGGACAGGGGATGGGAGAAAAACTGTTTTTT.